The rows below give T cell receptor beta chains drawn from one sample of a study of blood T cell repertoires in COVID-19. Produced via immunoSEQ multiplex PCR; TCRdb's table is partial and in-frame only. The repertoire holds 250,000 to 300,000 clones, with roughly nine tenths as singletons. The sequencing input was peripheral blood. The receptors originated from a woman aged 35 to 49 who had recovered from COVID-19. Both conserved end residues are part of each CDR3. A D gene is named only where the DNA matches it firmly. Only part of the rows carry a size: once, few, many, or a class if the clone is expanded.

TRBV6-5,NA,NA,TRBJ2-1,CASSYSGQSSYNEQFF,TGTGCCAGCAGTTACTCAGGACAGAGCTCCTACAATGAGCAGTTCTTC
TRBV30,NA,NA,TRBJ1-2,CAWKEATNYGYTF,TGTGCCTGGAAGGAGGCCACTAACTATGGCTACACCTTC
TRBV19,NA,NA,TRBJ2-1,CASSIDQATGVGNEQFF,TGTGCCAGTAGTATAGATCAGGCGACGGGAGTTGGCAATGAGCAGTTCTTC
TRBV5-1,NA,TRBD1,TRBJ1-2,CASGQGQHYGYTF,TGCGCCAGCGGCCAGGGACAGCACTATGGCTACACCTTC
TRBV5-1,NA,NA,TRBJ2-3,CASSLQGPVADTQYF,TGCGCCAGCAGCTTACAGGGTCCCGTCGCAGATACGCAGTATTTT
TRBV27,NA,TRBD1,TRBJ1-2,CASSRRDRGIDGYTF,TGTGCCAGCAGTCGCCGGGACAGGGGGATAGATGGCTACACCTTC
TRBV6-5,NA,TRBD2,TRBJ2-1,CASAFAGAIRNEQFF,TGTGCCAGCGCCTTCGCGGGAGCGATTAGGAATGAGCAGTTCTTC
TRBV3-1/TRBV3-2,NA,TRBD1,TRBJ1-1,CASSQGTANTEAFF,TGTGCCAGCAGCCAGGGGACAGCGAACACTGAAGCTTTCTTT
TRBV6-2/TRBV6-3,NA,TRBD1,TRBJ1-2,CASRPTGAQSGYTF,TGTGCCAGCAGACCTACAGGGGCTCAGAGTGGCTACACCTTC
TRBV7-3,NA,TRBD2,TRBJ2-3,CASSLTGTRSTDTQYF,TGTGCCAGCAGCTTAACCGGGACTAGGAGCACAGATACGCAGTATTTT
TRBV28,NA,TRBD1,TRBJ1-1,CASSHLQGAWAFF,TGTGCCAGCAGTCACCTACAGGGGGCCTGGGCTTTCTTT
TRBV19,NA,NA,TRBJ1-1,CASSGLMNTEAFF,TGTGCCAGTTCCGGACTAATGAACACTGAAGCTTTCTTT
TRBV9,once,TRBD1,TRBJ2-1,CASSATGGGRYNEQFF,TGTGCCAGCAGCGCCACAGGGGGCGGAAGATACAATGAGCAGTTCTTC
TRBV12-5,NA,NA,TRBJ2-5,CASAGQETQYF,TGTGCTAGTGCGGGCCAAGAGACCCAGTACTTC
TRBV28,once,TRBD1,TRBJ2-7,CASSLDGTGAYEQYF,TGTGCCAGCAGTTTAGACGGGACAGGAGCCTACGAGCAGTACTTC
TRBV4-2,NA,TRBD2,TRBJ2-3,CASSQALAGGTDTQYF,TGTGCCAGCAGCCAAGCTCTAGCGGGGGGCACAGATACGCAGTATTTT
TRBV11-3,NA,TRBD1,TRBJ2-1,CASSPSPGQGAYNEQFF,TGTGCCAGCAGCCCCTCTCCGGGACAGGGGGCCTACAATGAGCAGTTCTTC
TRBV14,once,TRBD2,TRBJ2-5,CASSQGTSGGLQETQYF,TGTGCCAGCAGCCAAGGGACTAGCGGGGGGCTACAAGAGACCCAGTACTTC
TRBV6-4,NA,NA,TRBJ1-1,CASSQLRGTEAFF,TGTGCCAGCAGCCAACTCAGGGGAACTGAAGCTTTCTTT
TRBV7-8,NA,NA,TRBJ1-5,CASSLSTLGRGEQPQHF,TGTGCCAGCAGCTTATCCACGTTGGGGCGCGGGGAACAGCCCCAGCATTTT
TRBV28,NA,NA,TRBJ1-4,CASSAPRAGGDEKLFF,TGTGCCAGCAGTGCGCCAAGGGCGGGTGGGGATGAAAAACTGTTTTTT
TRBV5-1,NA,NA,TRBJ1-4,CASSFGHPSEKLFF,TGCGCCAGCAGCTTCGGACACCCTAGTGAAAAACTGTTTTTT
TRBV24-1,NA,NA,TRBJ2-5,CATSAEYGYQETQYF,TGTGCCACCAGTGCTGAATACGGGTACCAAGAGACCCAGTACTTC
TRBV18,once,NA,TRBJ1-4,CASSPQQDNEKLFF,TGTGCCAGCTCACCACAGCAAGATAATGAAAAACTGTTTTTT
TRBV5-4,NA,NA,TRBJ1-2,CASSLVGQGYGYTF,TGTGCCAGCAGCTTGGTCGGGCAGGGCTATGGCTACACCTTC
TRBV30,NA,NA,TRBJ2-2,CAWSVLGAGELFF,TGTGCCTGGAGTGTACTGGGGGCTGGGGAGCTGTTTTTT
TRBV21-1,NA,NA,TRBJ1-2,CASTVGRNYGYTF,TGTGCCAGCACTGTCGGGAGAAACTATGGCTACACCTTC
TRBV2,NA,NA,TRBJ1-2,CASSGGSSQRYGYTF,TGTGCCAGCAGTGGGGGTTCGTCCCAGCGGTATGGCTACACCTTC
TRBV7-2,NA,TRBD2,TRBJ2-2,CASSLAGGGVRELFF,TGTGCCAGCAGCTTAGCTGGCGGGGGGGTCCGGGAGCTGTTTTTT
TRBV23-1,few,NA,TRBJ2-4,CASSHRNIQYF,TGCGCCAGCAGTCACAGAAACATTCAGTACTTC
TRBV24-1,NA,TRBD1,TRBJ1-2,CATSGTGSNYGYTF,TGTGCCACCAGCGGGACAGGGAGCAACTATGGCTACACCTTC
TRBV4-1,NA,TRBD2,TRBJ2-3,CASSQDPSGDSDTQYF,TGCGCCAGCAGCCAAGATCCTAGCGGGGATTCAGATACGCAGTATTTT
TRBV5-1,few,NA,TRBJ1-4,CASSLAGLGEKLFF,TGCGCCAGCAGCCTGGCAGGGCTGGGTGAAAAACTGTTTTTT
TRBV28,NA,NA,TRBJ1-1,CASSPRENTEAFF,TGTGCCAGCAGCCCCAGGGAAAACACTGAAGCTTTCTTT